A selection of T cell receptor beta chains follows, all from one sample in a study of cytomegalovirus exposure and HLA in healthy donors. Here immunoSEQ multiplex PCR was the method, and the copy in TCRdb shows in-frame clones only, minus some. The data hold 150,000 to 200,000 clones, with over 60% observed a single time. Specimen: PBMCs. The receptors were sampled from a male donor in good health and CMV-seronegative. Both conserved end residues are part of each CDR3. Each record gives: V gene, D gene, J gene, clone size, CDR3 protein, CDR3 DNA. A D gene is named only where the DNA matches it firmly. Clone size, where shown, is once, few, many, or a class for clones that have expanded.

V gene: TRBV5-6
D gene: NA
J gene: TRBJ2-7
clone size: NA
CDR3 protein: CASSLEYEQYF
CDR3 DNA: TGTGCCAGCAGCTTGGAGTACGAGCAGTACTTC

V gene: TRBV7-3
D gene: NA
J gene: TRBJ2-1
clone size: NA
CDR3 protein: CASSLGLSSYNEQFF
CDR3 DNA: TGTGCCAGCAGCTTGGGACTCTCTTCCTACAATGAGCAGTTCTTC

V gene: TRBV28
D gene: NA
J gene: TRBJ2-2
clone size: NA
CDR3 protein: CASSSPTAVGRAGELFF
CDR3 DNA: TGTGCCAGCAGTTCCCCTACCGCGGTAGGCAGGGCCGGGGAGCTGTTTTTT

V gene: TRBV30
D gene: TRBD2
J gene: TRBJ2-5
clone size: NA
CDR3 protein: CAWSSGEAGETQYF
CDR3 DNA: TGTGCCTGGAGTAGCGGGGAGGCTGGGGAGACCCAGTACTTC

V gene: TRBV7-8
D gene: TRBD1
J gene: TRBJ2-7
clone size: NA
CDR3 protein: CASSLQGQGPYEQYF
CDR3 DNA: TGTGCCAGCAGCCTTCAAGGACAGGGACCCTACGAGCAGTACTTC

V gene: TRBV28
D gene: NA
J gene: TRBJ2-7
clone size: NA
CDR3 protein: CASSLTAYEQYF
CDR3 DNA: TGTGCCAGCAGTTTGACAGCCTACGAGCAGTACTTC

V gene: TRBV28
D gene: TRBD1
J gene: TRBJ2-5
clone size: NA
CDR3 protein: CASSFKDRGETQYF
CDR3 DNA: TGTGCCAGCAGTTTTAAGGACAGGGGCGAAACCCAGTACTTC

V gene: TRBV2
D gene: NA
J gene: TRBJ2-1
clone size: NA
CDR3 protein: CASSDPGQRIDNEQFF
CDR3 DNA: TGTGCCAGCAGCGATCCGGGACAACGCATAGACAATGAGCAGTTCTTC

V gene: TRBV11-2
D gene: NA
J gene: TRBJ2-5
clone size: NA
CDR3 protein: CASRQPAQETQYF
CDR3 DNA: TGTGCCAGCAGACAGCCCGCTCAAGAGACCCAGTACTTC

V gene: TRBV13
D gene: TRBD1
J gene: TRBJ1-1
clone size: few
CDR3 protein: CASSHSMTGPQIF
CDR3 DNA: TGTGCCAGCAGCCATTCTATGACAGGGCCCCAGATCTTT

V gene: TRBV4-1
D gene: NA
J gene: TRBJ2-3
clone size: NA
CDR3 protein: CASSQEGRVTDTQYF
CDR3 DNA: TGCGCCAGCAGCCAAGAAGGGAGAGTTACAGATACGCAGTATTTT

V gene: TRBV7-2
D gene: TRBD2
J gene: TRBJ2-3
clone size: NA
CDR3 protein: CASSLAAGKSTDTQYF
CDR3 DNA: TGTGCCAGCAGCTTAGCAGCGGGAAAGAGCACAGATACGCAGTATTTT

V gene: TRBV9
D gene: TRBD1
J gene: TRBJ2-1
clone size: NA
CDR3 protein: CASSRQGVTEQFF
CDR3 DNA: TGTGCCAGCAGCCGACAGGGGGTCACTGAGCAGTTCTTC

V gene: TRBV2
D gene: NA
J gene: TRBJ2-2
clone size: few
CDR3 protein: CASSEDRVGTGELFF
CDR3 DNA: TGTGCCAGCAGTGAAGACAGGGTCGGAACCGGGGAGCTGTTTTTT

V gene: TRBV7-9
D gene: NA
J gene: TRBJ1-1
clone size: few
CDR3 protein: CASSPVGGTEAFF
CDR3 DNA: TGTGCCAGCAGTCCCGTGGGGGGCACTGAAGCTTTCTTT

V gene: TRBV27
D gene: TRBD1
J gene: TRBJ2-2
clone size: NA
CDR3 protein: CASSFIGQDELFF
CDR3 DNA: TGTGCCAGCAGTTTTATCGGACAGGATGAGCTGTTTTTT

V gene: TRBV11-3
D gene: NA
J gene: TRBJ2-1
clone size: NA
CDR3 protein: CASSLGGRGNEQFF
CDR3 DNA: TGTGCCAGCAGCTTAGGTGGGAGGGGGAATGAGCAGTTCTTC

V gene: TRBV7-2
D gene: NA
J gene: TRBJ1-3
clone size: NA
CDR3 protein: CASSFLQSGNTIYF
CDR3 DNA: TGTGCCAGCAGCTTTCTGCAGTCTGGAAACACCATATATTTT

V gene: TRBV28
D gene: NA
J gene: TRBJ1-3
clone size: NA
CDR3 protein: CASSPRGHRWNTIYF
CDR3 DNA: TGTGCCAGCAGCCCCCGTGGGCACCGTTGGAACACCATATATTTT

V gene: TRBV15
D gene: TRBD1
J gene: TRBJ2-7
clone size: NA
CDR3 protein: CATSRETRGYEQYF
CDR3 DNA: TGTGCCACCAGCAGAGAGACCAGGGGGTACGAGCAGTACTTC

V gene: TRBV18
D gene: TRBD1
J gene: TRBJ2-7
clone size: NA
CDR3 protein: CASSPGTGAYEQYF
CDR3 DNA: TGTGCCAGCTCACCGGGGACAGGAGCCTACGAGCAGTACTTC

V gene: TRBV9
D gene: NA
J gene: TRBJ2-3
clone size: NA
CDR3 protein: CASSVGSTTQYF
CDR3 DNA: TGTGCCAGCAGCGTAGGGAGTACTACGCAGTATTTT

V gene: TRBV29-1
D gene: TRBD2
J gene: TRBJ2-1
clone size: NA
CDR3 protein: CSVKGGGGYNEQFF
CDR3 DNA: TGCAGCGTGAAAGGTGGCGGGGGATACAATGAGCAGTTCTTC

V gene: TRBV9
D gene: TRBD1
J gene: TRBJ2-2
clone size: NA
CDR3 protein: CASSPSGQGAPGELFF
CDR3 DNA: TGTGCCAGCAGCCCCTCCGGACAGGGGGCCCCCGGGGAGCTGTTTTTT

V gene: TRBV28
D gene: TRBD2
J gene: TRBJ2-6
clone size: NA
CDR3 protein: CASSFGGGGGSGANVLTF
CDR3 DNA: TGTGCCAGCAGTTTTGGAGGTGGGGGGGGCTCTGGGGCCAACGTCCTGACTTTC

V gene: TRBV30
D gene: NA
J gene: TRBJ1-2
clone size: NA
CDR3 protein: CAWDRGGNYGYTF
CDR3 DNA: TGTGCCTGGGACCGCGGAGGGAATTATGGCTACACCTTC

V gene: TRBV2
D gene: NA
J gene: TRBJ2-7
clone size: once
CDR3 protein: CASSQTQGREQYF
CDR3 DNA: TGTGCCAGCAGTCAGACACAGGGACGCGAGCAGTACTTC

V gene: TRBV10-3
D gene: NA
J gene: TRBJ1-1
clone size: NA
CDR3 protein: CAISESRGGGVAEAFF
CDR3 DNA: TGTGCCATCAGTGAGTCGAGGGGAGGGGGGGTGGCTGAAGCTTTCTTT

V gene: TRBV6-5
D gene: NA
J gene: TRBJ1-1
clone size: once
CDR3 protein: CASLSQPNTEAFF
CDR3 DNA: TGTGCCAGCCTTTCACAGCCGAACACTGAAGCTTTCTTT

V gene: TRBV28
D gene: TRBD1
J gene: TRBJ2-7
clone size: NA
CDR3 protein: CASCRDRFEQYF
CDR3 DNA: TGTGCCAGCTGTAGGGACAGGTTCGAGCAGTACTTC

V gene: TRBV18
D gene: NA
J gene: TRBJ1-1
clone size: NA
CDR3 protein: CASSPLWALNTEAFF
CDR3 DNA: TGTGCCAGCTCACCCCTTTGGGCCTTGAACACTGAAGCTTTCTTT

V gene: TRBV5-1
D gene: NA
J gene: TRBJ2-7
clone size: NA
CDR3 protein: CASSLDASSYEQYF
CDR3 DNA: TGCGCCAGCAGCTTGGACGCGAGCTCCTACGAGCAGTACTTC

V gene: TRBV2
D gene: TRBD1
J gene: TRBJ2-7
clone size: few
CDR3 protein: CATRGGQGAYEQYF
CDR3 DNA: TGTGCCACCCGGGGGGGACAGGGGGCTTACGAGCAGTACTTC

V gene: TRBV7-9
D gene: TRBD1
J gene: TRBJ2-7
clone size: NA
CDR3 protein: CASSRARGTHEQYF
CDR3 DNA: TGTGCCAGCAGCCGCGCCAGGGGGACCCACGAGCAGTACTTC

V gene: TRBV2
D gene: NA
J gene: TRBJ1-2
clone size: NA
CDR3 protein: CAGRQADNYGYTF
CDR3 DNA: TGTGCCGGCAGACAGGCGGATAACTATGGCTACACCTTC

V gene: TRBV5-6
D gene: TRBD2
J gene: TRBJ2-1
clone size: NA
CDR3 protein: CASSLAGLAVYNEQFF
CDR3 DNA: TGTGCCAGCAGCTTAGCTGGACTAGCGGTTTACAATGAGCAGTTCTTC

V gene: TRBV28
D gene: TRBD2
J gene: TRBJ2-7
clone size: few
CDR3 protein: CASSFIVSGSTISYEQYF
CDR3 DNA: TGTGCCAGCAGTTTTATAGTTAGCGGGAGTACAATATCCTACGAGCAGTACTTC

V gene: TRBV7-9
D gene: NA
J gene: TRBJ2-1
clone size: NA
CDR3 protein: CASSLGRQANNEQFF
CDR3 DNA: TGTGCCAGCAGCTTAGGGAGACAGGCAAACAATGAGCAGTTCTTC

V gene: TRBV7-8
D gene: TRBD1
J gene: TRBJ1-1
clone size: NA
CDR3 protein: CASSPGDRGSYTEAFF
CDR3 DNA: TGTGCCAGCAGCCCGGGGGACAGGGGGTCATACACTGAAGCTTTCTTT

V gene: TRBV28
D gene: NA
J gene: TRBJ1-5
clone size: NA
CDR3 protein: CASNSGYSQPQHF
CDR3 DNA: TGTGCCAGCAACTCAGGGTATAGTCAGCCCCAGCATTTT

V gene: TRBV7-2
D gene: NA
J gene: TRBJ2-3
clone size: NA
CDR3 protein: CASSLKRTDTQYF
CDR3 DNA: TGTGCCAGCAGCCTCAAGCGGACAGATACGCAGTATTTT